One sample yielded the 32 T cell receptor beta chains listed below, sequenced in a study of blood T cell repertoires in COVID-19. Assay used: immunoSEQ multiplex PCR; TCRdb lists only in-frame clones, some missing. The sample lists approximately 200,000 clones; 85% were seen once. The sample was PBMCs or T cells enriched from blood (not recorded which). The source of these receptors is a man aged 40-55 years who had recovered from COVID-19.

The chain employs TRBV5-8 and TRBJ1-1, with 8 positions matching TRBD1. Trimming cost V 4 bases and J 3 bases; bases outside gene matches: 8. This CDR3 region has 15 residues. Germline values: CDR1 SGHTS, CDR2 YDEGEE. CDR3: CASSDRTGWDTEAFF. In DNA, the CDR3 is TGTGCCAGCAGCGATAGGACAGGGTGGGACACTGAAGCTTTCTTT.

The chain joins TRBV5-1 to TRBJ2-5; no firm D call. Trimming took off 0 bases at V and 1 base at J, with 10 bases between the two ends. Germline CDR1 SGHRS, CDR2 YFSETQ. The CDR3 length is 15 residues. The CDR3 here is CASSLAAAAQETQYF. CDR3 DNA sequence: TGCGCCAGCAGCTTGGCGGCGGCCGCCCAAGAGACCCAGTACTTC.

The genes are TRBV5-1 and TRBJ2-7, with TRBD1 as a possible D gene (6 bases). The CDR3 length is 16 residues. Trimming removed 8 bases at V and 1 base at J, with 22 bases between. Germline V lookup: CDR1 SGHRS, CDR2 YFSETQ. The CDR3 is CASRTAQAPYSYEQYF. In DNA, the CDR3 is TGCGCCAGTCGGACAGCCCAAGCCCCATATTCCTACGAGCAGTACTTC.

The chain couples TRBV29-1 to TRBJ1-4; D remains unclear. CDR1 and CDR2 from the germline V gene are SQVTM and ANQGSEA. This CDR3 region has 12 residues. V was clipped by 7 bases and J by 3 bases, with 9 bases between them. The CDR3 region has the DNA TGCAGCGCGCAGGTCCCTAATGAAAAACTGTTTTTT. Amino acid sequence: CSAQVPNEKLFF.

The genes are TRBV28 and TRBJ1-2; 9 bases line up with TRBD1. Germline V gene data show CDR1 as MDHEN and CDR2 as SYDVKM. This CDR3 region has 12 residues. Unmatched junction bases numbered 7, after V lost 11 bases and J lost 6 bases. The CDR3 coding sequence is TGTGCCGGGGGGACAGGGCTAAATGGCTACACCTTC. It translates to CAGGTGLNGYTF.

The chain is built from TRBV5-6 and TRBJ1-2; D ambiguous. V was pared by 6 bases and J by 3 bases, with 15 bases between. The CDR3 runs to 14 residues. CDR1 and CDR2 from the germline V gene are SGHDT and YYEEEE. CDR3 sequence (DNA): TGTGCCAGCAACGTGGATGGTAGCGACTATGGCTACACCTTC. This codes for CASNVDGSDYGYTF.

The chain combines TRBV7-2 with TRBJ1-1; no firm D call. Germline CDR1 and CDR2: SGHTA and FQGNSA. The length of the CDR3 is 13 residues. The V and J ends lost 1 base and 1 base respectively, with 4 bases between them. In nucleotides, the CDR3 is TGTGCCAGCAGCTTAGGCAGGAACACTGAAGCTTTCTTT. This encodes CASSLGRNTEAFF.

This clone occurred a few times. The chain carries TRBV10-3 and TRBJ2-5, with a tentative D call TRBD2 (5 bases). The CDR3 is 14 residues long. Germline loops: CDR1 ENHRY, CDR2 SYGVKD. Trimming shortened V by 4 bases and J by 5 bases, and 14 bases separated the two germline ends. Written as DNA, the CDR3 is TGTGCCATCAGTGTTTCTGGGAAGCGGGAGACCCAGTACTTC. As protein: CAISVSGKRETQYF.

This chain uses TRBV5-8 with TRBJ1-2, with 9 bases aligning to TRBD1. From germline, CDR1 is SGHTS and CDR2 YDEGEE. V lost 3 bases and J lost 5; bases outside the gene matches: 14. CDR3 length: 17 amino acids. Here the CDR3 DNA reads TGTGCCAGCAGCTGGGGGGACAGGGTTTATCGACTTTATGGCTACACCTTC. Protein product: CASSWGDRVYRLYGYTF.

In DNA, the CDR3 is TGTGCCAGCAGCCCTCGGACAGGGGGCGCCGGGGGGGAGCAGTACTTC. Translated, it gives CASSPRTGGAGGEQYF. The chain recombines TRBV13 with TRBJ2-7; 11 nucleotides line up with TRBD1. The CDR3 is made up of 16 amino acids. CDR1 is PRHDT and CDR2 is FYEKMQ in the germline V gene (reference sequence). Trimming cost V 5 bases and J 7 bases; bases outside gene matches: 13.

The CDR3 sequence: CASSYFGQGSDTQYF. The DNA of the CDR3 is TGTGCCAGCAGTTACTTCGGACAGGGATCAGATACGCAGTATTTT. This chain joins TRBV6-2 or TRBV6-3 and TRBJ2-3; TRBD1 matches at 8 bases. The CDR3 runs 15 residues. Unmatched junction bases numbered 4, after V lost 1 base and J lost 4 bases. The germline V gene encodes CDR1 MNHEY and CDR2 SVGEGT.

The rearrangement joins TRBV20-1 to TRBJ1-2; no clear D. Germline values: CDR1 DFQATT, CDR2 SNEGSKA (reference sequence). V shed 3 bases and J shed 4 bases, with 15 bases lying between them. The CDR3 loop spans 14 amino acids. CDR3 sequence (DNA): TGCAGTGCTAGTTTCTACAGTGATATCTATGGCTACACCTTC. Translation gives CSASFYSDIYGYTF.

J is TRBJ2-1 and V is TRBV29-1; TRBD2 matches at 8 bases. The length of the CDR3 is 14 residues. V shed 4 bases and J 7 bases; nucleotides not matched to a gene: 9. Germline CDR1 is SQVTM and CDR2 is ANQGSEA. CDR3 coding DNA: TGCAGCGTTGGCTCTGCGACGGGGGGGAATGAGCAGTTCTTC. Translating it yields CSVGSATGGNEQFF.

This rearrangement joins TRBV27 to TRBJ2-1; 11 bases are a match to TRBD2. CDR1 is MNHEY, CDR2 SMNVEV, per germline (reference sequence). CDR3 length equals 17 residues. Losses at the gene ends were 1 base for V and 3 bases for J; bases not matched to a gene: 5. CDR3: CASSLYTSGSFYNEQFF. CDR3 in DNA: TGTGCCAGCAGTTTATATACTAGCGGGAGTTTCTACAATGAGCAGTTCTTC.

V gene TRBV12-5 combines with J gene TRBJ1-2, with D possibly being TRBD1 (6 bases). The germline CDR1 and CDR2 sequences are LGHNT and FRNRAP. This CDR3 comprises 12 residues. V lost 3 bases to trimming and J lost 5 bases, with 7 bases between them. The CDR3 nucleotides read TGTGCTAGTGGTTTAACAGGGTATGGCTACACCTTC. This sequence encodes CASGLTGYGYTF.

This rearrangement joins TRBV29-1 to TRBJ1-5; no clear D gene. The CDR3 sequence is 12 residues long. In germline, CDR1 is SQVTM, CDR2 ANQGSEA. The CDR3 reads CRTRRSNQPQHF. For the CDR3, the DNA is TGCAGGACGAGGCGTAGCAATCAGCCCCAGCATTTT. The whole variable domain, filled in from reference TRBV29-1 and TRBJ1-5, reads SAVISQKPSRDICQRGTSLTIQCQVDSQVTMMFWYRQQPGQSLTLIATANQGSEATYESGFVIDKFPISRPNLTFSTLTVSNMSPEDSSIYLCRTRRSNQPQHFGDGTRLSIL.

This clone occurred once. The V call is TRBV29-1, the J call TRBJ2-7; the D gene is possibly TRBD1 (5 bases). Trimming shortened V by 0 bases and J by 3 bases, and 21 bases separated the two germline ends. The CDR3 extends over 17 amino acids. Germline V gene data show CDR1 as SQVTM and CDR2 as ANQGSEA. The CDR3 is CSVEEQGRLGWHYEQYF. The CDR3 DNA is TGCAGCGTTGAAGAGCAGGGCCGGTTGGGTTGGCACTACGAGCAGTACTTC.

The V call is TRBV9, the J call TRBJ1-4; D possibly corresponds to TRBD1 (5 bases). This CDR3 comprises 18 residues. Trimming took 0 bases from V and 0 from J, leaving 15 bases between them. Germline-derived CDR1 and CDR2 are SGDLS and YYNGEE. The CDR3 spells CASSVGIQAAATNEKLFF. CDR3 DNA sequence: TGTGCCAGCAGCGTAGGTATACAGGCCGCTGCAACTAATGAAAAACTGTTTTTT.

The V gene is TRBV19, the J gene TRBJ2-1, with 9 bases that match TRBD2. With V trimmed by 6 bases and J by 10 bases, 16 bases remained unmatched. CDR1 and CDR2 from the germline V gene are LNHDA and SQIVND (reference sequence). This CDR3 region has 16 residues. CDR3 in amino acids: CASSGSLAGQLREQFF. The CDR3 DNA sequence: TGTGCCAGTAGCGGATCTCTAGCGGGACAACTCCGAGAGCAGTTCTTC.

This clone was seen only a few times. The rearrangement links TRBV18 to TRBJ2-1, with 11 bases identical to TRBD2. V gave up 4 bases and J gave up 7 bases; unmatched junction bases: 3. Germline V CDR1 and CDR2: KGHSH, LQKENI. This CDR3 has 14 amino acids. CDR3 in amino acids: CASSLPSGRNEQFF. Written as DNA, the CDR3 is TGTGCCAGCTCACTCCCTAGCGGGAGGAATGAGCAGTTCTTC.

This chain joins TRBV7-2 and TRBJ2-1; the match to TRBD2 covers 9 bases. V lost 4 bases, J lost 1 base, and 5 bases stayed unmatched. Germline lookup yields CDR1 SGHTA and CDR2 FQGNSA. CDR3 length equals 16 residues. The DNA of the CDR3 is TGTGCCAGCAGCTCTTCTAGCGGGAAGTCCTACAATGAGCAGTTCTTC. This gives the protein CASSSSSGKSYNEQFF.

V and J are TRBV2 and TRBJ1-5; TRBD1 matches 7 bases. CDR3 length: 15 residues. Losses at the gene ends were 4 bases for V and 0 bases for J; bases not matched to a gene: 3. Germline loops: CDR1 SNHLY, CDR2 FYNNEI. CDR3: CASSVGQLSNQPQHF. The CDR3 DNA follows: TGTGCCAGCAGTGTGGGACAGCTTAGCAATCAGCCCCAGCATTTT.

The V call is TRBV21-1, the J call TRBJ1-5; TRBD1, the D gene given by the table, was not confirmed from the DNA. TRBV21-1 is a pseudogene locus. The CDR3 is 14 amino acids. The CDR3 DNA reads TGTGCCAGTAGACAGGCCGTGAGCAATCAGCCCCAGCATTTT. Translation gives CASRQAVSNQPQHF.

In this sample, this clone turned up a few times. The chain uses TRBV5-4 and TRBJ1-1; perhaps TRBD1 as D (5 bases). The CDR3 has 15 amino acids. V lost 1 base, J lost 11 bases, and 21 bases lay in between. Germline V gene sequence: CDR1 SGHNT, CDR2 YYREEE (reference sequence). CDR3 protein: CASSLKSGGTNWAFF. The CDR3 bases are TGTGCCAGCAGCTTGAAATCCGGAGGGACCAATTGGGCTTTCTTT.

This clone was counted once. The CDR3 protein is CASSSGTGTDTQYF. For the CDR3, the DNA is TGTGCCAGCAGCTCCGGGACAGGCACAGATACGCAGTATTTT. V usage is TRBV11-3 and J usage is TRBJ2-3, with 7 nucleotides matching TRBD1. The V gene's germline CDR1 is SGHNT and CDR2 YENEEA. This CDR3 is 14 amino acids long. The junction had 2 bases not matched to a gene; V was cut back by 4 bases and J by 1 base.

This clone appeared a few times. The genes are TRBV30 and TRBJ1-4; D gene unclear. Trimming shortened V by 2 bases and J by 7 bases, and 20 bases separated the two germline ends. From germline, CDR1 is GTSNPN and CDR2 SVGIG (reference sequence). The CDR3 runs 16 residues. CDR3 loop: CAWSSAPGYQIEKLFF. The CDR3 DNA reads TGTGCCTGGAGTAGCGCCCCGGGATACCAAATTGAAAAACTGTTTTTT.

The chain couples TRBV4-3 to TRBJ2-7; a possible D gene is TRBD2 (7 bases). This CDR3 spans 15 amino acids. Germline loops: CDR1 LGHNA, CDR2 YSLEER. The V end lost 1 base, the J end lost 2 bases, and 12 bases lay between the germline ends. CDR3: CASSQGLGGPYEQYF. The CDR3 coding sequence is TGCGCCAGCAGCCAAGGCCTCGGGGGGCCCTACGAGCAGTACTTC.

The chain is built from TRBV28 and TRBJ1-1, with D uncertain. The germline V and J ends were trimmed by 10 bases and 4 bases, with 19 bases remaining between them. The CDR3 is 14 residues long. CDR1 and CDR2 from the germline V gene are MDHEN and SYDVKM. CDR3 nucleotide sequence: TGTGCCATCGACAATCCTGAGGGAGCCACTGAAGCTTTCTTT. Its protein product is CAIDNPEGATEAFF.

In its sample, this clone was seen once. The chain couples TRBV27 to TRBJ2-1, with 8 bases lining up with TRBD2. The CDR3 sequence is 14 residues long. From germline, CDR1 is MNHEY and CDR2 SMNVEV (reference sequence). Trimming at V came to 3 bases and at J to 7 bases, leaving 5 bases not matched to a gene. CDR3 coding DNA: TGTGCCAGCAGTTTCAGCGGGAGTGGGAATGAGCAGTTCTTC. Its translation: CASSFSGSGNEQFF.

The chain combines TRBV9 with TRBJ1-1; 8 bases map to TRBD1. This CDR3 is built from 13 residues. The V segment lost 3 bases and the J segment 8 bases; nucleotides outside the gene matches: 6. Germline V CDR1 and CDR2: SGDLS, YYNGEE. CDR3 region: CASSGGTGDEAFF. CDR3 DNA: TGTGCCAGCAGCGGTGGGACAGGAGACGAAGCTTTCTTT.

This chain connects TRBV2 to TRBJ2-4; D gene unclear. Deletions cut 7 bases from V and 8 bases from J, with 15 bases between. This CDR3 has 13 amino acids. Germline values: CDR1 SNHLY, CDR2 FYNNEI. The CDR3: CASNPGKEDIQYF. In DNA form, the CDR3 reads TGTGCCAGCAATCCCGGAAAAGAGGACATTCAGTACTTC.

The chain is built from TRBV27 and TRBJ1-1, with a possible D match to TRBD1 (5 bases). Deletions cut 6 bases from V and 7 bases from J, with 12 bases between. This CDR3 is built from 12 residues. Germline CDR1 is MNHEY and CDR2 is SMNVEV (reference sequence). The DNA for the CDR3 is TGTGCCAGCAGAAAGGGGAGGCTTGAAGCTTTCTTT. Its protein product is CASRKGRLEAFF.